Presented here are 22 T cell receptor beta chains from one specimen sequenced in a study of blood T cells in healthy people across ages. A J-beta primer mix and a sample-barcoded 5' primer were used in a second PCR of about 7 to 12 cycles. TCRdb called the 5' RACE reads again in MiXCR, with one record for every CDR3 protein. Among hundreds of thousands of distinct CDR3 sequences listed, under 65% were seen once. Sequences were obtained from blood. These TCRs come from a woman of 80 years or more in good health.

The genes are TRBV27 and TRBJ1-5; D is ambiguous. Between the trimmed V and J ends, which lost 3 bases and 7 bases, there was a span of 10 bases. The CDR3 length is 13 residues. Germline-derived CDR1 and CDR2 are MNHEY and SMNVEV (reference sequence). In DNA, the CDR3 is TGTGCCAGCAGTTTGGGTGGGCCGCAGCCCCAGCATTTT. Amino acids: CASSLGGPQPQHF.

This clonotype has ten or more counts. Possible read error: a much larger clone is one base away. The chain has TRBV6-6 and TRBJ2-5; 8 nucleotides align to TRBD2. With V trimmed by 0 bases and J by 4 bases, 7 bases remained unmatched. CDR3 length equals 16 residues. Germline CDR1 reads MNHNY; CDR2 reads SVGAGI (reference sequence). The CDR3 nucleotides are TGTGCCAGCAGTTACTCCGTCCGAGCGGGAGCAGAGACCCAGTACTTC. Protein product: CASSYSVRAGAETQYF.

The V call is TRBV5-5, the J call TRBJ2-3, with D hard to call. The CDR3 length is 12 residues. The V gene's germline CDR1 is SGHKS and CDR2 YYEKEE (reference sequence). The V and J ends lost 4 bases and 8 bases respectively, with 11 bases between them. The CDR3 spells CASSPPPGTQYF. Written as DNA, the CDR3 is TGTGCCAGCAGCCCCCCTCCCGGTACGCAGTATTTT.

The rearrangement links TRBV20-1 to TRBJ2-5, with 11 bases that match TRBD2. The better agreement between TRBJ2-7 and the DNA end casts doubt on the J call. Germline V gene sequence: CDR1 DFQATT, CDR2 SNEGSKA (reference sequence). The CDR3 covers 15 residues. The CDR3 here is CSARDPASGRNEQYF. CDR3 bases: TGCAGTGCTAGAGATCCAGCTAGCGGGAGGAACGAGCAGTACTTC.

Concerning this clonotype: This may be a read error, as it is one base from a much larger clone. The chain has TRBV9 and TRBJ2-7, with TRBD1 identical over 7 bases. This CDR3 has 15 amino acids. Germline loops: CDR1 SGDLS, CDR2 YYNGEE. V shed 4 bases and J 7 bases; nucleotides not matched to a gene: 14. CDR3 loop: CASSPRGQPDNEQYF. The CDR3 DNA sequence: TGTGCCAGCAGCCCGAGGGGGCAGCCAGACAATGAGCAGTACTTC. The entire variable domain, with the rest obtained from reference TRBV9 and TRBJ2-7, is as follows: DSGVTQTPKHLITATGQRVTLRCSPRSGDLSVYWYQQSLDQGLQFLIQYYNGEERAKGNILERFSAQQFPDLHSELNLSSLELGDSALYFCASSPRGQPDNEQYFGPGTRLTVT.

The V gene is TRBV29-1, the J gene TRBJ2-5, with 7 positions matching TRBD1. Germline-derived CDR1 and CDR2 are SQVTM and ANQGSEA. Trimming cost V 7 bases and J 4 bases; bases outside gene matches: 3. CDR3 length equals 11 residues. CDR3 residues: CSARQGETQYF. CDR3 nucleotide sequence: TGCAGCGCACGACAGGGAGAGACCCAGTACTTC.

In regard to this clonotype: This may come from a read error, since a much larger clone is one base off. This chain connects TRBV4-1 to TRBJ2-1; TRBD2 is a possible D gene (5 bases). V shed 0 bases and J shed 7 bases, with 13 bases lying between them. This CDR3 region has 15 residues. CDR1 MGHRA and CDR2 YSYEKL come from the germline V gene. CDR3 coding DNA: TGCGCCAGCAGCCAAGAGCGGGCCCGGTGTAATGAGCAGTTCTTC. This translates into CASSQERARCNEQFF.

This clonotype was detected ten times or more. The CDR3 sequence: CASSQNIQYF. For the CDR3, the DNA is TGTGCCAGCAGCCAAAACATTCAGTACTTC. The rearrangement links TRBV7-9 to TRBJ2-4; the D is unclear. The CDR3 runs to 10 residues. Germline values: CDR1 SEHNR, CDR2 FQNEAQ (reference sequence). V was pared by 5 bases and J by 5 bases, with 1 base between.

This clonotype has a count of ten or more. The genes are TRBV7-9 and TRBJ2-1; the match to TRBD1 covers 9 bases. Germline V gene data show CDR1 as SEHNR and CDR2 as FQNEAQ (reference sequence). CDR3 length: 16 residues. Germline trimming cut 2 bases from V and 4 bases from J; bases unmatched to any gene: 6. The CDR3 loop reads CASSLWTGQGYNEQFF. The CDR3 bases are TGTGCCAGCAGCTTATGGACGGGACAGGGATACAATGAGCAGTTCTTC.

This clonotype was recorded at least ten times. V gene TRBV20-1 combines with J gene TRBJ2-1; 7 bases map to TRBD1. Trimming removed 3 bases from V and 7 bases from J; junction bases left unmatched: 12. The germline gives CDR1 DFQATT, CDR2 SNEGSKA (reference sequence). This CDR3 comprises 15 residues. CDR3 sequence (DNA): TGCAGTGCTAGTCCTAACAGGGGTATGAAGAATGAGCAGTTCTTC. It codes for CSASPNRGMKNEQFF.

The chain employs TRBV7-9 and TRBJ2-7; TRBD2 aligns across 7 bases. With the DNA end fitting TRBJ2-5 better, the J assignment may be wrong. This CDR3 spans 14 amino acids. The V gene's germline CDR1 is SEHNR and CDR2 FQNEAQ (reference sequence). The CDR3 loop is CASSFTSELETQYF. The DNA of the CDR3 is TGTGCCAGCAGCTTTACTAGCGAACTAGAGACCCAGTACTTC.

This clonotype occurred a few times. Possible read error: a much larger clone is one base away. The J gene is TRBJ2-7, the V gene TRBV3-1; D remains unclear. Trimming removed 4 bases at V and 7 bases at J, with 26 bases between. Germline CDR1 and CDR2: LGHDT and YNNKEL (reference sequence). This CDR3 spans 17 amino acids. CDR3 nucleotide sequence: TGTGCCAGCAGCCTTGATTCCCTTCGGGCGGCTTACAATGAGCAGTACTTC. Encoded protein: CASSLDSLRAAYNEQYF.

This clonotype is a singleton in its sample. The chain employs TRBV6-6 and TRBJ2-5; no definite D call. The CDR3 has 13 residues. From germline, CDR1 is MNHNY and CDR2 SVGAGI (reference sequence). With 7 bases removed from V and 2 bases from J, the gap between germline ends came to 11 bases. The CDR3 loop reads CASNVRVQETQYF. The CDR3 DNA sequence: TGTGCCAGCAACGTAAGGGTACAAGAGACCCAGTACTTC.

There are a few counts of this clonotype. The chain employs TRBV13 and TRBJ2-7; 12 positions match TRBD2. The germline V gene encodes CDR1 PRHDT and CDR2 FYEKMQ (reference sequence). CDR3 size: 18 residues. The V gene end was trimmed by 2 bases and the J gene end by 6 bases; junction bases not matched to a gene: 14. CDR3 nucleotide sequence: TGTGCCAGCAGCTTAAGGTCTAGCGGGAGGGCCGGATTCGGCGAGCAGTACTTC. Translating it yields CASSLRSSGRAGFGEQYF. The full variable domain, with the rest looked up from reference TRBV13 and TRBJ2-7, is AAGVIQSPRHLIKEKRETATLKCYPIPRHDTVYWYQQGPGQDPQFLISFYEKMQSDKGSIPDRFSAQQFSDYHSELNMSSLELGDSALYFCASSLRSSGRAGFGEQYFGPGTRLTVT.

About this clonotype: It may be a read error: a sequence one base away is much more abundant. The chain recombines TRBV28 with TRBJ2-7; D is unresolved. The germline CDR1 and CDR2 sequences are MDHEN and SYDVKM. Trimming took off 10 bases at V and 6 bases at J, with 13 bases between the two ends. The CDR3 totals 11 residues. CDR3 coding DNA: TGTGCCATAGATTCAACCTGCGAGCAGTACTTC. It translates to CAIDSTCEQYF.

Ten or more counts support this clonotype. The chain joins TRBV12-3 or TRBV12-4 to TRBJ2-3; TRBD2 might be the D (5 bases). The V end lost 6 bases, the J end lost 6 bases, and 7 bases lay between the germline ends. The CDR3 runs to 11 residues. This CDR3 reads CASRGGDTQYF. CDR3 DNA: TGTGCCAGCAGAGGCGGGGATACGCAGTATTTT.

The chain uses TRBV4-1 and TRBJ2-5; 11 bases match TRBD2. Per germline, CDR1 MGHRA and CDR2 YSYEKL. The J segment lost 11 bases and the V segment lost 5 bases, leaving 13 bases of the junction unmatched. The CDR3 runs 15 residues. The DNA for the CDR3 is TGCGCCAGCAGCACAGTAGCGGGGGGGCCTGAGGAGCAGTACTTC. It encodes CASSTVAGGPEEQYF.

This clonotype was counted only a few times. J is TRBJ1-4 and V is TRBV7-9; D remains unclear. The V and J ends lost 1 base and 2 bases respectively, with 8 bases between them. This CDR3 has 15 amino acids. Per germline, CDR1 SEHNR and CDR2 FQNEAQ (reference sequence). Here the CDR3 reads CASSLGARTNEKLFF. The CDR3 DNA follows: TGTGCCAGCAGCTTAGGGGCCCGCACTAATGAAAAACTGTTTTTT.

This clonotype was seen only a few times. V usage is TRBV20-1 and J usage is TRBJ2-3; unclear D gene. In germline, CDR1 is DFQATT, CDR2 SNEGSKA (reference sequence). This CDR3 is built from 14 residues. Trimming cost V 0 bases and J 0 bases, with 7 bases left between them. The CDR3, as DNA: TGCAGTGCTAGAGAAGGCAGTAGCACAGATACGCAGTATTTT. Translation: CSAREGSSTDTQYF.

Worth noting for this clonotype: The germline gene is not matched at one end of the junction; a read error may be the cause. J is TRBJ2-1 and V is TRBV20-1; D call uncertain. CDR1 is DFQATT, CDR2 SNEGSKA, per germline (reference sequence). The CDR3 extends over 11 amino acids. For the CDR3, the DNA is TGCAGTGCGAGAGATTTCAGTGAGCAGTTCTTC. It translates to CSARDFSEQFF.

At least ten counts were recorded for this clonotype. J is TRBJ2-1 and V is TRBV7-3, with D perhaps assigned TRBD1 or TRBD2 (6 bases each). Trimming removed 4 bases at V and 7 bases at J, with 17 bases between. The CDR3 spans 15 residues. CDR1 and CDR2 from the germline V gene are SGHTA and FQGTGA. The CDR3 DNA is TGTGCCAGCAGCTACGACGGGGGCCGTAATAATGAGCAGTTCTTC. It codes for CASSYDGGRNNEQFF.

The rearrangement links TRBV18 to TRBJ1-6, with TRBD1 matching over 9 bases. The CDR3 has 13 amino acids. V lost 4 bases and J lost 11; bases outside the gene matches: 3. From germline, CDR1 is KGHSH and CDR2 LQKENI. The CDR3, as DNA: TGTGCCAGCTCACGGGACAGGGATACACCCCTCCACTTT. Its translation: CASSRDRDTPLHF.